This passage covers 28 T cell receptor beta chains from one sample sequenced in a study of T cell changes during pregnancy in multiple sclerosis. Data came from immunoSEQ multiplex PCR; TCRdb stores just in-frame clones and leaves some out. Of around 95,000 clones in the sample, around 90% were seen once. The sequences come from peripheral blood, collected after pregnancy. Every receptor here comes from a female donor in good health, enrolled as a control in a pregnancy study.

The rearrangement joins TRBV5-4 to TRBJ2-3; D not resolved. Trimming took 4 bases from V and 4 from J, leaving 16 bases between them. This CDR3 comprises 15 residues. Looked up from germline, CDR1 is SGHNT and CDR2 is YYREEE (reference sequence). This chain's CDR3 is CASSPALASADTQYF. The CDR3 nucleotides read TGTGCCAGCAGCCCTGCCTTGGCGAGCGCAGATACGCAGTATTTT.

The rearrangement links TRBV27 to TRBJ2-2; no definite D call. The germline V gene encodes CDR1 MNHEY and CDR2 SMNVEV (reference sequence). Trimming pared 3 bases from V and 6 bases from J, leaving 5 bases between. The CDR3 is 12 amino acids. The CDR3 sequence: CASSFGPGELFF. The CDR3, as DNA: TGTGCCAGCAGTTTTGGGCCCGGGGAGCTGTTTTTT.

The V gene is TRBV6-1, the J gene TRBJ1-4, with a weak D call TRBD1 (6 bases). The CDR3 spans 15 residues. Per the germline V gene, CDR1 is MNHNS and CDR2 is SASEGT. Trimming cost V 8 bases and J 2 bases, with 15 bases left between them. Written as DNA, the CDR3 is TGTGCCAGCGGGGAGGGGGTGGGCACTAATGAAAAACTGTTTTTT. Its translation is CASGEGVGTNEKLFF.

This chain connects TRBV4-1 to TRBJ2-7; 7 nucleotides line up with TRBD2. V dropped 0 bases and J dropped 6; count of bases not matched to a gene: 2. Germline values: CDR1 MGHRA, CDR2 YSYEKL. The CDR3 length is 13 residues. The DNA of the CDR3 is TGCGCCAGCAGCCAAGATACGGGGGGCGAGCAGTACTTC. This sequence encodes CASSQDTGGEQYF.

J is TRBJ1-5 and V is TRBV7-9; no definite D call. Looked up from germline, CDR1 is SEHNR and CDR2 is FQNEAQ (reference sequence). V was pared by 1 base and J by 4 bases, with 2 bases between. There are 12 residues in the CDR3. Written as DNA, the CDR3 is TGTGCCAGCAGCTTAGTAAATCAGCCCCAGCATTTT. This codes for CASSLVNQPQHF. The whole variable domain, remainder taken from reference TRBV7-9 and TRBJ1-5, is DTGVSQNPRHKITKRGQNVTFRCDPISEHNRLYWYRQTLGQGPEFLTYFQNEAQLEKSRLLSDRFSAERPKGSFSTLEIQRTEQGDSAMYLCASSLVNQPQHFGDGTRLSIL.

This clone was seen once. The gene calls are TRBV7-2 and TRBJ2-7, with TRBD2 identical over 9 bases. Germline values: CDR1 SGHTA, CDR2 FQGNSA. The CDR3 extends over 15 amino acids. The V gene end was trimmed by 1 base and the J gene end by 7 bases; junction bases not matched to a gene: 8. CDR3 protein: CASSLGLAGVYEQYF. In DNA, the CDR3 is TGTGCCAGCAGCTTAGGGTTAGCGGGAGTATATGAGCAGTACTTC. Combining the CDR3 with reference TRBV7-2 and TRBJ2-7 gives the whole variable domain GAGVSQSPSNKVTEKGKDVELRCDPISGHTALYWYRQSLGQGLEFLIYFQGNSAPDKSGLPSDRFSAERTGGSVSTLTIQRTQQEDSAVYLCASSLGLAGVYEQYFGPGTRLTVT.

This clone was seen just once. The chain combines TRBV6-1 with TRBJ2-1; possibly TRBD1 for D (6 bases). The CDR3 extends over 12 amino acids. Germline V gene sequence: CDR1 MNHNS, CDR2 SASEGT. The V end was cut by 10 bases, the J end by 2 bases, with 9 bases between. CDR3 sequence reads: CATGQTYNEQFF. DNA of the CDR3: TGTGCCACCGGACAGACCTACAATGAGCAGTTCTTC.

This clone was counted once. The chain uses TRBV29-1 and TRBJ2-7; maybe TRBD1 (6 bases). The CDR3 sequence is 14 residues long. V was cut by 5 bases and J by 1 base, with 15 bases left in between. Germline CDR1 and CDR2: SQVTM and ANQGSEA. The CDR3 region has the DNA TGCAGCGTTCGTCCAGGGGTTTGGTCCTACGAGCAGTACTTC. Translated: CSVRPGVWSYEQYF.

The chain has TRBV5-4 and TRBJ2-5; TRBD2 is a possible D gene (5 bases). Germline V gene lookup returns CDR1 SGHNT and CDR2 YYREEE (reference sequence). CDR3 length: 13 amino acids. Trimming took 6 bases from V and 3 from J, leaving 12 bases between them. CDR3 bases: TGTGCCAGCAACCTCGCGGGTGAAGAGACCCAGTACTTC. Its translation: CASNLAGEETQYF.

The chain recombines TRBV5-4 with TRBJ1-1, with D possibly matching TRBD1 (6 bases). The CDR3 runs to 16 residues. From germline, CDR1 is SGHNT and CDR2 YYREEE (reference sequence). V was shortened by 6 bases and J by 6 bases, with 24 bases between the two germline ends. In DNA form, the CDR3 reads TGTGCCAGCACCTCCTGGGGGGGCGGGAAAAGTTCTGAAGCTTTCTTT. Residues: CASTSWGGGKSSEAFF.

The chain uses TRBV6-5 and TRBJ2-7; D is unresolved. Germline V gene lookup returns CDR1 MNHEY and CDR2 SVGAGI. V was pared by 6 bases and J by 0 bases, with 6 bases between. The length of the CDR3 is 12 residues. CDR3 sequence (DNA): TGTGCCAGCAGCCCTAGCTCCTACGAGCAGTACTTC. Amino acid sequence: CASSPSSYEQYF.

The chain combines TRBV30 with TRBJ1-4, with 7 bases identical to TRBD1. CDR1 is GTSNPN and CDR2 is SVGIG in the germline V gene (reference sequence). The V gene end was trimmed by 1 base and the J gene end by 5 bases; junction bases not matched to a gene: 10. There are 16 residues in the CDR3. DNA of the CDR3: TGTGCCTGGAGTGACGGCTCCGGGACAGTAAATGAAAAACTGTTTTTT. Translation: CAWSDGSGTVNEKLFF.

The CDR3 here is CASSSQDYEQYF. As DNA, the CDR3 is TGTGCCAGCAGCTCGCAGGACTACGAGCAGTACTTC. The chain uses TRBV7-9 and TRBJ2-7; no reliable D call. With 4 bases removed from V and 3 bases from J, the gap between germline ends came to 7 bases. The length of the CDR3 is 12 residues. Germline V gene sequence: CDR1 SEHNR, CDR2 FQNEAQ (reference sequence).

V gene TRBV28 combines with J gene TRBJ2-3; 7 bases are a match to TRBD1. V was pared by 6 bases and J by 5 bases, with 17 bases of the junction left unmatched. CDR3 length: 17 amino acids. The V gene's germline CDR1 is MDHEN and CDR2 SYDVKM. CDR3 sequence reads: CASSTQMTGQQGDTQYF. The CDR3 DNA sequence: TGTGCCAGCAGCACCCAAATGACAGGGCAACAGGGAGATACGCAGTATTTT.

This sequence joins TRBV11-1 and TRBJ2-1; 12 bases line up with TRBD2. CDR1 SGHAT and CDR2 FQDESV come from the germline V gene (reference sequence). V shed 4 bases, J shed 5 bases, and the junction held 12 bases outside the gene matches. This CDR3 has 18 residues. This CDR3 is CASSWTSGTLSKNNEQFF. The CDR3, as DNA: TGTGCCAGCAGCTGGACTAGCGGGACCTTATCGAAGAACAATGAGCAGTTCTTC.

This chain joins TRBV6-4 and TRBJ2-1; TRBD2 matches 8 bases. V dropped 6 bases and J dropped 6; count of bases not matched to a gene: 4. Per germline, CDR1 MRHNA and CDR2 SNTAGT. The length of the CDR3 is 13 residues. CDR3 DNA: TGTGCCAGCAGCGCTGGGACTAGCAATGAGCAGTTCTTC. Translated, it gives CASSAGTSNEQFF.

The CDR3 bases are TGTGCCAGCAGTGAATATATGGCAGGGGGATCACCCCTCCACTTT. Amino acids: CASSEYMAGGSPLHF. The V call is TRBV25-1, the J call TRBJ1-6, with 7 nucleotides matching TRBD1. The CDR3 loop spans 15 amino acids. The trim removed 0 bases at V and 10 bases at J, leaving 6 bases unmatched. CDR1 MGHDK and CDR2 SYGVNS come from the germline V gene.

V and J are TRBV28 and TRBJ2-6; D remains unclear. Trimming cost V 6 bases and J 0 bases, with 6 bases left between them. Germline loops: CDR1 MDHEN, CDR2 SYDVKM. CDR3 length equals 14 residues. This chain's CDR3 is CASRRVSGANVLTF. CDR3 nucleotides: TGTGCCAGCAGGAGAGTCTCTGGGGCCAACGTCCTGACTTTC.

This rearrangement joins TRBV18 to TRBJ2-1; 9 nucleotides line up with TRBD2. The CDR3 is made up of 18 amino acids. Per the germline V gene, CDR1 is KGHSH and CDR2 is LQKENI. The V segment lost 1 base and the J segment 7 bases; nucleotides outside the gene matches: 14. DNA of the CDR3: TGTGCCAGCTCACCACTCCCCTCCGGGCGGGGGGGCCTGAATGAGCAGTTCTTC. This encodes CASSPLPSGRGGLNEQFF.

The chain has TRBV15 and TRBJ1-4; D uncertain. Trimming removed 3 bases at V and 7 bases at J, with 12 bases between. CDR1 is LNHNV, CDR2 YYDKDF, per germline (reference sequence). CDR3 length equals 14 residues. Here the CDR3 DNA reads TGTGCCACCAGCAGGGAGAATACGGGTGAAAAACTGTTTTTT. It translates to CATSRENTGEKLFF.

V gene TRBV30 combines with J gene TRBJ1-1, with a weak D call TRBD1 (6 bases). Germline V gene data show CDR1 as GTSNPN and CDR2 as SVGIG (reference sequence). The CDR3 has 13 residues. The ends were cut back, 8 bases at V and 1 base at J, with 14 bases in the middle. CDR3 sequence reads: CAAQQGSNTEAFF. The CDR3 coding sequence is TGTGCCGCCCAACAGGGTTCGAACACTGAAGCTTTCTTT.

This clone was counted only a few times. Written as DNA, the CDR3 is TGTGCCAGCAGTGTGGCTAGCGGCACAGATACGCAGTATTTT. It specifies CASSVASGTDTQYF. The chain is built from TRBV6-4 and TRBJ2-3; D may be TRBD2 (6 bases). Germline values: CDR1 MRHNA, CDR2 SNTAGT. CDR3 size: 14 residues. V was cut by 4 bases and J by 1 base, with 9 bases left in between.

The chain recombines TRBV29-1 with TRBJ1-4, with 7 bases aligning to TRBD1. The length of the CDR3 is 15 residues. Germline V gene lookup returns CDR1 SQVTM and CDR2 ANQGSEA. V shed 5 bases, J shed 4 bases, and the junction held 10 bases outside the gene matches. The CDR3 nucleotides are TGCAGCGTTCGAGGGGGACAGACCGATAATGAAAAACTGTTTTTT. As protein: CSVRGGQTDNEKLFF.

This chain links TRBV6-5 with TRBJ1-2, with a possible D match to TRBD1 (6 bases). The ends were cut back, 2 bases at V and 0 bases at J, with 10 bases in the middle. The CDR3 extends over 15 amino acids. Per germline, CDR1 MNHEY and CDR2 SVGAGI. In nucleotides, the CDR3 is TGTGCCAGCAGTTACGCAGGGGCGGCTAACTATGGCTACACCTTC. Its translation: CASSYAGAANYGYTF.

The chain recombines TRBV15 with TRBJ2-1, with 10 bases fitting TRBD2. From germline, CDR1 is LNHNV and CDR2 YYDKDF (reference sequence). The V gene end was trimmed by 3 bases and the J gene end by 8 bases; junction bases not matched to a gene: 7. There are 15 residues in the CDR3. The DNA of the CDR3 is TGTGCCACCAGCAGGGAGCGGGGGGGCCCCTATGAGCAGTTCTTC. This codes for CATSRERGGPYEQFF.

The CDR3 spells CSVRRGLTNEKLFF. DNA for the CDR3: TGCAGCGTTCGAAGGGGGCTAACTAATGAAAAACTGTTTTTT. The genes are TRBV29-1 and TRBJ1-4; 7 positions agree with TRBD1. The CDR3 sequence is 14 residues long. Germline-derived CDR1 and CDR2 are SQVTM and ANQGSEA. V dropped 5 bases and J dropped 1; count of bases not matched to a gene: 4.

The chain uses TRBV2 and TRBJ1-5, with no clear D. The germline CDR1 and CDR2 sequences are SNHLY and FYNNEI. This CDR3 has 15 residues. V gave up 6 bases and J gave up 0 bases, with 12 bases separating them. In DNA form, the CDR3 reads TGTGCCAGCAGCTTCGCATCAGTTAGCAATCAGCCCCAGCATTTT. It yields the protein CASSFASVSNQPQHF.

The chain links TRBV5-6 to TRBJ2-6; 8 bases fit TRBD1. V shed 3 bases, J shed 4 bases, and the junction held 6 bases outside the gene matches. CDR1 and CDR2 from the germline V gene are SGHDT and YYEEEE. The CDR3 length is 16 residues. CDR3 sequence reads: CASSSTGVTGANVLTF. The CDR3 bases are TGTGCCAGCAGCTCGACAGGGGTTACGGGGGCCAACGTCCTGACTTTC.